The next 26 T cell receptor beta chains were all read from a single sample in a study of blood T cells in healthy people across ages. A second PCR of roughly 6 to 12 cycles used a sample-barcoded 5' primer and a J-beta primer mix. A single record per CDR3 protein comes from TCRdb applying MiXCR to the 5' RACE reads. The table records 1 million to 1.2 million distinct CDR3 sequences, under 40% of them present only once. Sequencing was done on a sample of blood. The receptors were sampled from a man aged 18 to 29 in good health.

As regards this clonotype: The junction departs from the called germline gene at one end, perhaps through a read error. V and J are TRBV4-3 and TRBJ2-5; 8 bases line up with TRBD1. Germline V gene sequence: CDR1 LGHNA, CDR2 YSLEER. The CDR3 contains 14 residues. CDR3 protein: CAGSQGTGQETQYF. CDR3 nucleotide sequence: TGCGCCGGCAGCCAAGGGACAGGTCAAGAGACCCAGTACTTC.

CDR3 protein: CASSPNAPGDNEQFF. CDR3 DNA sequence: TGTGCCAGCTCACCCAACGCTCCGGGTGACAATGAGCAGTTCTTC. The V call is TRBV18, the J call TRBJ2-1; the D is unclear. Trimming stripped 3 bases from V and 5 bases from J, with 14 bases between. This CDR3 contains 15 residues. CDR1 KGHSH and CDR2 LQKENI come from the germline V gene.

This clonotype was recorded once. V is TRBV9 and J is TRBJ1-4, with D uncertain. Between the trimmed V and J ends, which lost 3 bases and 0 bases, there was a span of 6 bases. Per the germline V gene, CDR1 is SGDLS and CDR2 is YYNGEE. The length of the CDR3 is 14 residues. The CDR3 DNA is TGTGCCAGCAGCGCAAGTTCAACTAATGAAAAACTGTTTTTT. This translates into CASSASSTNEKLFF. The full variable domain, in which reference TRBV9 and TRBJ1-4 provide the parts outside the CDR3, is DSGVTQTPKHLITATGQRVTLRCSPRSGDLSVYWYQQSLDQGLQFLIQYYNGEERAKGNILERFSAQQFPDLHSELNLSSLELGDSALYFCASSASSTNEKLFFGSGTQLSVL.

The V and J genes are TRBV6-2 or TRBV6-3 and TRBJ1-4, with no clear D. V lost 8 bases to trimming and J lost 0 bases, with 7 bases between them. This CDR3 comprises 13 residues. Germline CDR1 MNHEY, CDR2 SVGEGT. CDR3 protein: CASASSTNEKLFF. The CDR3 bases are TGTGCCAGCGCGTCCTCAACTAATGAAAAACTGTTTTTT.

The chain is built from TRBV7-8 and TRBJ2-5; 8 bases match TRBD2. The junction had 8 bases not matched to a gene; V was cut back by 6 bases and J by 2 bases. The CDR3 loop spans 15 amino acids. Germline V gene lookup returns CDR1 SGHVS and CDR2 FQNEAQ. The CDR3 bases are TGTGCCAGCAGTCCTACCCGGGGGGGTCAAGAGACCCAGTACTTC. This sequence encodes CASSPTRGGQETQYF.

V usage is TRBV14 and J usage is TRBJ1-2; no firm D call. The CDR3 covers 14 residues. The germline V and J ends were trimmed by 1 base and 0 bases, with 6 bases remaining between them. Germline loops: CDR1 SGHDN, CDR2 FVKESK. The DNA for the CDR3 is TGTGCCAGCAGCCAAGTCAGTTCTAACTATGGCTACACCTTC. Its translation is CASSQVSSNYGYTF.

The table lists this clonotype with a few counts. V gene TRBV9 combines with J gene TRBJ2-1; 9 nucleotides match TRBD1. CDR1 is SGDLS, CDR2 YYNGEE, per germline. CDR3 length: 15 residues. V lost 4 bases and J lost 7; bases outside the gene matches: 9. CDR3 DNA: TGTGCCAGCAGCCCCCAGGACAGGGGATTTAATGAGCAGTTCTTC. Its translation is CASSPQDRGFNEQFF.

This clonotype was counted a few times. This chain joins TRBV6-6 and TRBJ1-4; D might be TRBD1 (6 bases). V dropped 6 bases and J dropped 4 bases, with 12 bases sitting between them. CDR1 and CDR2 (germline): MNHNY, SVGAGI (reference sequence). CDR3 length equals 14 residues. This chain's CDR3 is CASRGGGINEKLFF. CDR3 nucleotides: TGTGCCAGCAGGGGGGGCGGAATTAATGAAAAACTGTTTTTT.

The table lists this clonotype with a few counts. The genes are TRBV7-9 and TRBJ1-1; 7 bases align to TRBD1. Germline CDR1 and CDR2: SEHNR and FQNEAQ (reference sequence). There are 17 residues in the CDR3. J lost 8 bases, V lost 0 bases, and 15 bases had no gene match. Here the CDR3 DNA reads TGTGCCAGCAGCTTAGCGATAAGAACCGGGACAGCGAGAGAAGCTTTCTTT. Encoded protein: CASSLAIRTGTAREAFF.

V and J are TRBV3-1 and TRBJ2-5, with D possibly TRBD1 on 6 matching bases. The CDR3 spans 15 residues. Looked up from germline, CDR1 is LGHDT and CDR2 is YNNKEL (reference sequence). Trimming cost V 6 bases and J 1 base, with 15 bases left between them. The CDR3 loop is CASRNRGHLQETQYF. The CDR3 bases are TGTGCCAGCAGAAATAGGGGACACCTCCAAGAGACCCAGTACTTC.

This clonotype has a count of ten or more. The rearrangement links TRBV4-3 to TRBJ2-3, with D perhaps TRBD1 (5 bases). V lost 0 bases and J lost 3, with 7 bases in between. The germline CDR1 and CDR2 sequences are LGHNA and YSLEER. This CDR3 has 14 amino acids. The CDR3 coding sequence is TGCGCCAGCAGCCAAGATAGGGGAACAGATACGCAGTATTTT. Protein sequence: CASSQDRGTDTQYF.

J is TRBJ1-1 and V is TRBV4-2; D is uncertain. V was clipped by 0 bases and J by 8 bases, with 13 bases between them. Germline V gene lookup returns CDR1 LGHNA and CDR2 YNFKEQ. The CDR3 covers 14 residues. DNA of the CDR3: TGTGCCAGCAGCCAAGAGGGCAGGTATTCCGAAGCTTTCTTT. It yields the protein CASSQEGRYSEAFF.

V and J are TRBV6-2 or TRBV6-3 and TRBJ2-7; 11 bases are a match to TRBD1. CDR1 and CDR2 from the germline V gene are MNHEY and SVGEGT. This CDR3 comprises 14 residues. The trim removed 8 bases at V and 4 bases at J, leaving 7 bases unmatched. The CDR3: CASYSGDRGYEQYF. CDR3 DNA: TGTGCCAGCTATTCCGGGGACAGGGGGTACGAGCAGTACTTC.

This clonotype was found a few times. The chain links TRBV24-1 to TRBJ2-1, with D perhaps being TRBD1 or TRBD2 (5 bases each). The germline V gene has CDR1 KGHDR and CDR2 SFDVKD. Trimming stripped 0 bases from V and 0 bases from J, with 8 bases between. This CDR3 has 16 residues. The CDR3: CATSDLAGSSYNEQFF. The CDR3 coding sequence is TGTGCCACCAGTGATTTGGCAGGGAGCTCCTACAATGAGCAGTTCTTC.

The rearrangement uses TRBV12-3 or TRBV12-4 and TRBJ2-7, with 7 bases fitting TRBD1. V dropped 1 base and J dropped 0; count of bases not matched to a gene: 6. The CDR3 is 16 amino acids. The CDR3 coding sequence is TGTGCCAGCAGTTTAGGGGGACAGAAGACCTCCTACGAGCAGTACTTC. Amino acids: CASSLGGQKTSYEQYF.

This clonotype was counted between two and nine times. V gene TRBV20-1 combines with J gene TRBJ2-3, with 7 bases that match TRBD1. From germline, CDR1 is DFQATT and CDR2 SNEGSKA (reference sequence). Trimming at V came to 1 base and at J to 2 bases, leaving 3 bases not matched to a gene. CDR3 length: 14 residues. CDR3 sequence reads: CSARVGTATDTQYF. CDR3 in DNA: TGCAGTGCTAGAGTTGGGACAGCCACAGATACGCAGTATTTT.

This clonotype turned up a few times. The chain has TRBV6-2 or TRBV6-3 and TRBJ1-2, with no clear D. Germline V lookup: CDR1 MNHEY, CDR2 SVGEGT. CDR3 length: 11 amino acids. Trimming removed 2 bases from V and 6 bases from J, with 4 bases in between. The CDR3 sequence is CASSYADGYTF. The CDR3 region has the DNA TGTGCCAGCAGTTACGCTGATGGCTACACCTTC.

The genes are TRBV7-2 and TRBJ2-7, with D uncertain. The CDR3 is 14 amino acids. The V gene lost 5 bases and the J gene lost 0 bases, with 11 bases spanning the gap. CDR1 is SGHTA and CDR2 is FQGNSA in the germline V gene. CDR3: CASSPPTGSYEQYF. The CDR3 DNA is TGTGCCAGCAGCCCTCCGACTGGCTCCTACGAGCAGTACTTC.

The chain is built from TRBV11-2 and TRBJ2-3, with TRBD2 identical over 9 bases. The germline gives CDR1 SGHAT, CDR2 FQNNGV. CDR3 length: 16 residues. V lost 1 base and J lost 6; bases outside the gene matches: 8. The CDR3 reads CASSLGWSREGDTQYF. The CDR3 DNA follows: TGTGCCAGCAGCTTAGGGTGGTCGCGGGAGGGTGATACGCAGTATTTT.

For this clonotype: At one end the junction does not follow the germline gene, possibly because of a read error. The CDR3 DNA is TGTGCCAGCAGCTTACTAGCGGGGTATAGTTACAGTGAGCAGTTCTTC. This gives the protein CASSLLAGYSYSEQFF. The chain uses TRBV11-2 and TRBJ2-1, with 9 bases fitting TRBD2. The CDR3 runs to 16 residues. Germline CDR1 is SGHAT and CDR2 is FQNNGV.

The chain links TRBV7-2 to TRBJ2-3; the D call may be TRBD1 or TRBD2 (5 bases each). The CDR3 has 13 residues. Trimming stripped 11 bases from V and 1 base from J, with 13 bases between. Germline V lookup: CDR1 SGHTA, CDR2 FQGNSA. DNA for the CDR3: TGTGCCCACGCATTGGGGGGCACAGATACGCAGTATTTT. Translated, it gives CAHALGGTDTQYF.

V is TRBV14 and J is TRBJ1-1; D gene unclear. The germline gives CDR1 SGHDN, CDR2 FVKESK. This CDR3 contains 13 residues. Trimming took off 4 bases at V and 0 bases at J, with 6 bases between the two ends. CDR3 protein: CASSRAVNTEAFF. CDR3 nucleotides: TGTGCCAGCAGCCGCGCAGTGAACACTGAAGCTTTCTTT.

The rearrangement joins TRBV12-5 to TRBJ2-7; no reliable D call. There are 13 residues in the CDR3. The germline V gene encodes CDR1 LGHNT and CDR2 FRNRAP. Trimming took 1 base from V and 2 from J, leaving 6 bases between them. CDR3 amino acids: CASGLGTTYEQYF. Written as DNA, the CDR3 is TGTGCTAGTGGTTTGGGCACCACCTACGAGCAGTACTTC.

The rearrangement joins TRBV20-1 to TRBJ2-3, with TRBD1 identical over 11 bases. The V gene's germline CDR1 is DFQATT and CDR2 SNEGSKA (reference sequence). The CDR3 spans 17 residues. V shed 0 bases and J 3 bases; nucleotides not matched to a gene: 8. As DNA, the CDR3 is TGCAGTGCTAGAGATGGGACAGGGGGTTTTTTGACAGATACGCAGTATTTT. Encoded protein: CSARDGTGGFLTDTQYF.

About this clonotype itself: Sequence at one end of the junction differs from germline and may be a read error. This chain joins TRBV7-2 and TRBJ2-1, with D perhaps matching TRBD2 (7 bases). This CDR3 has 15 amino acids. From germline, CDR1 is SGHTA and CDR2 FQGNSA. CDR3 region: CVSSLNGGPLNEQFF. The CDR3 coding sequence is TGTGTCAGCAGCTTAAACGGGGGGCCTCTCAATGAGCAGTTCTTC.

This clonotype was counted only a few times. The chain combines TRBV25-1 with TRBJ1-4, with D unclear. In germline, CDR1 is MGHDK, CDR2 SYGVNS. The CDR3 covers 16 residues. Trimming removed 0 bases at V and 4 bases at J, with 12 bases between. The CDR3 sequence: CASSEYAHSNNEKLFF. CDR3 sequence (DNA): TGTGCCAGCAGTGAATATGCACATTCGAATAATGAAAAACTGTTTTTT.